One and the same sample provided the 19 T cell receptor beta chains below, sequenced in a study of cytomegalovirus exposure and HLA in healthy donors. The PCR made use of 60 Vbeta and 13 Jbeta primers. Measured with immunoSEQ multiplex PCR; TCRdb has only the in-frame clones, and not every one. The sample yields about 130,000 clones, around 82% seen once. Sequenced sample: PBMCs. These TCRs come from a male donor in good health and CMV-seropositive.

The chain uses TRBV28 and TRBJ2-3; D is unclear. Germline V gene lookup returns CDR1 MDHEN and CDR2 SYDVKM. Trimming removed 4 bases at V and 6 bases at J, with 11 bases between. The CDR3 runs to 13 residues. CDR3 protein: CASSSPTPDTQYF. CDR3 DNA: TGTGCCAGCAGTTCCCCGACACCGGATACGCAGTATTTT.

The V call is TRBV7-2, the J call TRBJ2-7; D ambiguous. The germline gives CDR1 SGHTA, CDR2 FQGNSA. With 7 bases removed from V and 1 base from J, the gap between germline ends came to 14 bases. This CDR3 is 14 amino acids long. The CDR3 region is CASTPEWSSYEQYF. In DNA form, the CDR3 reads TGTGCCAGCACCCCCGAGTGGAGTTCCTACGAGCAGTACTTC.

The chain carries TRBV5-1 and TRBJ1-6; TRBD1 agrees at 7 bases. The V gene end was trimmed by 4 bases and the J gene end by 5 bases; junction bases not matched to a gene: 9. The germline gives CDR1 SGHRS, CDR2 YFSETQ. This CDR3 comprises 16 residues. The CDR3 DNA is TGCGCCAGCAGCCCCGGACAGGCTTGGGATAATTCACCCCTCCACTTT. Protein product: CASSPGQAWDNSPLHF.

This clone was recorded only once. This chain connects TRBV6-6 to TRBJ2-1; the D gene is possibly TRBD2 (6 bases). This CDR3 has 15 residues. CDR1 is MNHNY, CDR2 SVGAGI, per germline (reference sequence). V was cut by 7 bases and J by 3 bases, with 16 bases left in between. The CDR3 here is CASIPGGEDYNEQFF. The CDR3 DNA reads as TGTGCCAGCATCCCTGGAGGGGAGGACTACAATGAGCAGTTCTTC.

In this sample, this clone turned up a few times. A read error is likely here: a far larger clone is one base away. Other DNA variants within this sample encode the same CDR3. The chain links TRBV18 to TRBJ1-1; 7 bases are a match to TRBD1. With 6 bases clipped from V and 3 bases from J, the junction kept 10 bases outside the gene matches. Germline values: CDR1 KGHSH, CDR2 LQKENI. The CDR3 runs 15 residues. CDR3 protein: CASSPAGGSDTEAFF. The CDR3 DNA follows: TGTGCCAGCTCTCCCGCAGGGGGATCGGACACTGAAGCTTTCTTT.

This chain uses TRBV30 with TRBJ2-5, with 7 bases identical to TRBD2. CDR3 size: 16 residues. The V gene's germline CDR1 is GTSNPN and CDR2 SVGIG (reference sequence). Trimming at V came to 3 bases and at J to 5 bases, leaving 15 bases not matched to a gene. CDR3 loop: CAWSPAPGGGSETQYF. Here the CDR3 DNA reads TGTGCCTGGAGCCCCGCCCCCGGGGGAGGGTCGGAGACCCAGTACTTC.

This clone appeared once. The V call is TRBV9, the J call TRBJ1-2; TRBD1 agrees at 9 bases. CDR3 length: 14 residues. V was clipped by 3 bases and J by 7 bases; unmatched bases: 7. Germline V gene data show CDR1 as SGDLS and CDR2 as YYNGEE. This chain's CDR3 is CASSALTGGGGYTF. For the CDR3, the DNA is TGTGCCAGCAGCGCGTTGACAGGGGGAGGTGGCTACACCTTC.

This chain joins TRBV6-6 and TRBJ1-2; D remains ambiguous. This CDR3 has 16 amino acids. In germline, CDR1 is MNHNY, CDR2 SVGAGI (reference sequence). Deletions cut 5 bases from V and 2 bases from J, with 18 bases between. The CDR3 DNA reads TGTGCCAGCAGTCACACCCCGTCTCCTCAAAACTATGGCTACACCTTC. Residues: CASSHTPSPQNYGYTF.

The V gene is TRBV7-3, the J gene TRBJ2-5; 9 bases line up with TRBD1. The CDR3 loop spans 15 amino acids. Germline V gene lookup returns CDR1 SGHTA and CDR2 FQGTGA. With 3 bases clipped from V and 2 bases from J, the junction kept 4 bases outside the gene matches. The DNA for the CDR3 is TGTGCCAGCAGCTTGGACAGGGGAATGCAAGAGACCCAGTACTTC. This sequence encodes CASSLDRGMQETQYF.

The chain recombines TRBV27 with TRBJ2-1, with a tentative D call TRBD2 (7 bases). The CDR3 runs 18 residues. The V gene lost 2 bases and the J gene lost 7 bases, with 24 bases spanning the gap. CDR1 MNHEY and CDR2 SMNVEV come from the germline V gene (reference sequence). CDR3 DNA: TGTGCCAGCAGTTTAAAGGGGGTAGCGGGTGTCCCTATTAATGAGCAGTTCTTC. Translating gives CASSLKGVAGVPINEQFF.

The chain recombines TRBV9 with TRBJ2-1; 7 bases map to TRBD1. Looked up from germline, CDR1 is SGDLS and CDR2 is YYNGEE. J lost 6 bases, V lost 0 bases, and 6 bases had no gene match. The CDR3 contains 15 residues. CDR3 region: CASSVVPTGPNEQFF. CDR3 DNA: TGTGCCAGCAGCGTAGTCCCGACAGGGCCCAATGAGCAGTTCTTC.

The genes are TRBV19 and TRBJ1-1; D gene unclear. The V gene lost 3 bases and the J gene lost 1 base, with 9 bases spanning the gap. Germline V gene sequence: CDR1 LNHDA, CDR2 SQIVND (reference sequence). This CDR3 comprises 14 residues. The CDR3 DNA is TGTGCCAGTAGTATTCGGGGATCGAACACTGAAGCTTTCTTT. This encodes CASSIRGSNTEAFF.

The CDR3 nucleotides read TGTGCCAGCGCCCGCGGCGCCACGAGCACAGATACGCAGTATTTT. It codes for CASARGATSTDTQYF. The chain carries TRBV14 and TRBJ2-3; D gene uncertain. The CDR3 loop spans 15 amino acids. The germline gives CDR1 SGHDN, CDR2 FVKESK. V was cut by 8 bases and J by 0 bases, with 15 bases left in between.

This chain joins TRBV25-1 and TRBJ2-2; D might be TRBD1 (6 bases). Germline-derived CDR1 and CDR2 are MGHDK and SYGVNS. V was shortened by 4 bases and J by 4 bases, with 10 bases between the two germline ends. This CDR3 has 14 amino acids. Written as DNA, the CDR3 is TGTGCCAGCAGTGTGGCAGGGGTCACCGGGGAGCTGTTTTTT. Its translation is CASSVAGVTGELFF. Drawing the rest from reference TRBV25-1 and TRBJ2-2, the complete variable domain is EADIYQTPRYLVIGTGKKITLECSQTMGHDKMYWYQQDPGMELHLIHYSYGVNSTEKGDLSSESTVSRIRTEHFPLTLESARPSHTSQYLCASSVAGVTGELFFGEGSRLTVL.

The V call is TRBV2, the J call TRBJ1-5, with a tentative D call TRBD1 (6 bases). The CDR3 is 15 amino acids. From germline, CDR1 is SNHLY and CDR2 FYNNEI. The V gene lost 5 bases and the J gene lost 4 bases, with 15 bases spanning the gap. The CDR3 is CASSPQGQPNQPQHF. For the CDR3, the DNA is TGTGCCAGCAGTCCTCAAGGACAGCCGAATCAGCCCCAGCATTTT.

Note on this clone: At one of its ends the junction is not consistent with the germline gene, which may arise from a read error. The chain uses TRBV6-4 and TRBJ2-6, with a tentative D call TRBD2 (7 bases). Germline CDR1 reads MRHNA; CDR2 reads SNTAGT. The CDR3 covers 14 residues. The CDR3 nucleotides read TGTGCCGCCAGGGTAGAGGGGGGGGCCAACGGCCTGACTTTC. Amino acids: CAARVEGGANGLTF.

This chain links TRBV7-2 with TRBJ2-1, with 12 bases identical to TRBD2. CDR1 is SGHTA, CDR2 FQGNSA, per germline. V gave up 1 base and J gave up 7 bases; unmatched junction bases: 14. CDR3 size: 19 residues. The CDR3 loop reads CASSLDSWSTSGSKNEQFF. The CDR3, as DNA: TGTGCCAGCAGCTTAGACTCGTGGTCGACTAGCGGGAGTAAAAATGAGCAGTTCTTC. Complete variable domain (other parts from reference TRBV7-2 and TRBJ2-1): GAGVSQSPSNKVTEKGKDVELRCDPISGHTALYWYRQSLGQGLEFLIYFQGNSAPDKSGLPSDRFSAERTGGSVSTLTIQRTQQEDSAVYLCASSLDSWSTSGSKNEQFFGPGTRLTVL.

This clone was seen once. This chain uses TRBV30 with TRBJ2-3; tentatively, D is TRBD2 (5 bases). There are 13 residues in the CDR3. The germline V and J ends were trimmed by 3 bases and 0 bases, with 7 bases remaining between them. Germline V CDR1 and CDR2: GTSNPN, SVGIG (reference sequence). CDR3: CAWRTTSTDTQYF. As DNA, the CDR3 is TGTGCCTGGAGGACTACTAGCACAGATACGCAGTATTTT.

The CDR3 reads CASSSTAYNSPLHF. The CDR3 region has the DNA TGTGCCAGCAGCTCCACAGCTTATAATTCACCCCTCCACTTT. This rearrangement joins TRBV5-6 to TRBJ1-6; the D is unclear. Trimming stripped 3 bases from V and 4 bases from J, with 8 bases between. The length of the CDR3 is 14 residues. CDR1 and CDR2 (germline): SGHDT, YYEEEE.